This TCR beta chain comes out of a study of T-cell reconstitution after alpha-beta-depleted transplantation in children. This clonotype occurred a few times. Unique molecular identifiers featured in how the TCRbeta library was prepared. TCRdb reprocessed the PCR reads with MiXCR, giving one entry per CDR3 protein. The sample shows around 380,000 distinct CDR3 sequences, roughly a tenth of them seen only once. With 5 bases removed from V and 5 bases from J, the gap between germline ends came to 15 bases. CDR3 length: 14 amino acids. The rearrangement links TRBV12-3 or TRBV12-4 to TRBJ2-5, with D tentatively TRBD1 or TRBD2 (6 bases each). Sample: PBMCs from the stem cell graft donor, taken from the stem cell graft. The receptor's source is a human donor who donated a stem cell graft to a child with acute myeloid leukemia. In DNA form, the CDR3 reads TGTGCCAGCAGTCCCGGACGGGGGCCGGAGACCCAGTACTTC. It is translated as CASSPGRGPETQYF.